There are a few counts of the clone carrying this TCR beta chain. Germline assignment: CDR1 SGHTA and CDR2 FQGNSA. J lost 3 bases, V lost 2 bases, and 2 bases had no gene match. The length of the CDR3 is 14 residues. The sample belongs to a study of blood T cell repertoires in COVID-19. The overall study: Some COVID-19 samples were acute and others convalescent; all came from the United States, Italy and Spain.

As originally analysed: For nucleated cells, counts were estimated from reference gene primer amplification. Profiling relied on immunoSEQ multiplex PCR, and the TCRdb table lists in-frame clones only, not all of them. V and J calls and clone size are copied from that table; D and trimming were computed from the DNA. This sample has 230,000 or so clones; roughly four fifths occur once, and the top ten carry roughly 3.6%. This study enrolled people aged about 18 to 95 from about two dozen US geographic areas. This clonotype was obtained from a man aged 50 to 60 who had recovered from COVID-19. The chain joins TRBV7-2 to TRBJ1-1; 8 positions match TRBD1. The sequencing input was PBMCs or T cells enriched from blood (not recorded which). CDR3 coding DNA: TGTGCCAGCAGCTTACCAGGGGGCTACACTGAAGCTTTCTTT. Translating it yields CASSLPGGYTEAFF.